The 16 T cell receptor beta chains below come from one sample, sequenced in a study of cytomegalovirus exposure and HLA in healthy donors. The PCR ran on 60 Vbeta and 13 Jbeta primers. Profiling relied on immunoSEQ multiplex PCR, and the TCRdb table lists in-frame clones only, not all of them. The repertoire includes fewer than 110,000 clones, around 74% of them detected once, and 14% sits in the top ten. The sequenced sample was PBMCs. The receptors here all came from a woman aged 40 to 50 in good health and CMV-seropositive.

The J gene is TRBJ2-7, the V gene TRBV30, with D hard to call. From germline, CDR1 is GTSNPN and CDR2 SVGIG (reference sequence). The V end lost 0 bases, the J end lost 0 bases, and 12 bases lay between the germline ends. The CDR3 runs to 15 residues. The DNA for the CDR3 is TGTGCCTGGAGTGTAAGGCAGGCCGACTCCTACGAGCAGTACTTC. Encoded protein: CAWSVRQADSYEQYF. Full variable domain (remainder filled in from reference TRBV30 and TRBJ2-7): SQTIHQWPATLVQPVGSPLSLECTVEGTSNPNLYWYRQAAGRGLQLLFYSVGIGQISSEVPQNLSASRPQDRQFILSSKKLLLSDSGFYLCAWSVRQADSYEQYFGPGTRLTVT.

V gene TRBV2 combines with J gene TRBJ1-1; 10 bases agree with TRBD1. With 6 bases clipped from V and 6 bases from J, the junction kept 4 bases outside the gene matches. Germline V gene data show CDR1 as SNHLY and CDR2 as FYNNEI. This CDR3 has 13 amino acids. Here the CDR3 reads CASRTGGIPEAFF. The CDR3 nucleotides are TGTGCCAGCAGGACAGGGGGCATTCCTGAAGCTTTCTTT.

V usage is TRBV2 and J usage is TRBJ2-5, with D possibly TRBD1 on 5 matching bases. With 7 bases removed from V and 5 bases from J, the gap between germline ends came to 8 bases. This CDR3 has 11 residues. CDR1 is SNHLY and CDR2 is FYNNEI in the germline V gene. The chain's CDR3 is CASKGMETQYF. The CDR3 DNA reads as TGTGCCAGCAAGGGGATGGAGACCCAGTACTTC. The full variable domain, in which reference TRBV2 and TRBJ2-5 provide the parts outside the CDR3, is EPEVTQTPSHQVTQMGQEVILRCVPISNHLYFYWYRQILGQKVEFLVSFYNNEISEKSEIFDDQFSVERPDGSNFTLKIRSTKLEDSAMYFCASKGMETQYFGPGTRLLVL.

CDR3 nucleotide sequence: TGTGCCAGTAGTACTAGGACAGGGGGCCGGAGGACCGGGGAGCTGTTTTTT. Its protein product is CASSTRTGGRRTGELFF. This sequence joins TRBV19 and TRBJ2-2, with TRBD1 identical over 11 bases. The V and J ends lost 4 bases and 5 bases, in that order; junction bases with no gene match: 9. This CDR3 spans 17 amino acids. Germline CDR1 reads LNHDA; CDR2 reads SQIVND (reference sequence).

J is TRBJ2-5 and V is TRBV7-8; possible D gene TRBD2, 5 bases. The germline CDR1 and CDR2 sequences are SGHVS and FQNEAQ. This CDR3 is built from 14 residues. Trimming shortened V by 5 bases and J by 5 bases, and 15 bases separated the two germline ends. The chain's CDR3 is CASSELGVGETQYF. CDR3 nucleotides: TGTGCCAGCAGCGAACTCGGGGTGGGGGAGACCCAGTACTTC.

V is TRBV4-1 and J is TRBJ1-4, with no clear D. Germline CDR1 MGHRA, CDR2 YSYEKL. The V end lost 1 base, the J end lost 0 bases, and 15 bases lay between the germline ends. The CDR3 has 18 amino acids. The CDR3 DNA reads as TGCGCCAGCAGCCAAGGGCCCGCCCTTCTTACAACTAATGAAAAACTGTTTTTT. Translated: CASSQGPALLTTNEKLFF.

The chain is built from TRBV4-2 and TRBJ1-6; 7 nucleotides agree with TRBD1. The CDR3 loop spans 19 amino acids. The germline V gene has CDR1 LGHNA and CDR2 YNFKEQ. V was clipped by 4 bases and J by 11 bases; unmatched bases: 23. CDR3 in amino acids: CASSPRQGEGLGLTTPLHF. For the CDR3, the DNA is TGTGCCAGCAGCCCTAGACAGGGTGAGGGCTTAGGACTAACGACACCCCTCCACTTT.

This clone appeared a single time. V usage is TRBV7-9 and J usage is TRBJ1-2; 8 bases are a match to TRBD1. Losses at the gene ends were 4 bases for V and 0 bases for J; bases not matched to a gene: 10. The CDR3 totals 17 residues. CDR1 and CDR2 (germline): SEHNR, FQNEAQ (reference sequence). The chain's CDR3 is CASSSNRGTLTNYGYTF. CDR3 nucleotide sequence: TGTGCCAGCAGCTCAAACAGGGGGACCCTGACTAACTATGGCTACACCTTC.

V is TRBV5-6 and J is TRBJ1-1; D not certain. The CDR3 sequence is 16 residues long. Germline assignment: CDR1 SGHDT and CDR2 YYEEEE. The V and J ends lost 0 bases and 4 bases respectively, with 16 bases between them. DNA for the CDR3: TGTGCCAGCAGCTTGGTTCGTGGCACCCTGTCCACTGAAGCTTTCTTT. Protein sequence: CASSLVRGTLSTEAFF. The variable domain in full, completed from reference TRBV5-6 and TRBJ1-1, reads DAGVTQSPTHLIKTRGQQVTLRCSPKSGHDTVSWYQQALGQGPQFIFQYYEEEERQRGNFPDRFSGHQFPNYSSELNVNALLLGDSALYLCASSLVRGTLSTEAFFGQGTRLTVV.

This clone was seen once. V and J are TRBV4-3 and TRBJ2-3; 7 bases match TRBD2. Trimming removed 3 bases from V and 2 bases from J; junction bases left unmatched: 5. Germline loops: CDR1 LGHNA, CDR2 YSLEER. The CDR3 is 15 amino acids. The CDR3 region is CASSQAGVNTDTQYF. Written as DNA, the CDR3 is TGCGCCAGCAGCCAGGCGGGGGTAAACACAGATACGCAGTATTTT.

This clone was observed a handful of times. This chain connects TRBV10-2 to TRBJ2-2; D may be TRBD2 (5 bases). V was clipped by 2 bases and J by 5 bases, with 12 bases between them. This CDR3 is 15 amino acids long. CDR1 WSHSY and CDR2 SAAADI come from the germline V gene. The CDR3 DNA sequence: TGCGCCAGCAGTGAGGAGGGTATGAGGACCGGGGAGCTGTTTTTT. Protein product: CASSEEGMRTGELFF.

In this sample, this clone turned up a few times. V usage is TRBV18 and J usage is TRBJ2-3; 9 bases match TRBD1. This CDR3 is built from 17 residues. Germline V lookup: CDR1 KGHSH, CDR2 LQKENI. V shed 4 bases and J 4 bases; nucleotides not matched to a gene: 12. The CDR3 coding sequence is TGTGCCAGCTCACAGAGACCGGGACAGGGTGTCCCAGATACGCAGTATTTT. Its protein is CASSQRPGQGVPDTQYF. The variable domain in full, with the rest retrieved from reference TRBV18 and TRBJ2-3, is NAGVMQNPRHLVRRRGQEARLRCSPMKGHSHVYWYRQLPEEGLKFMVYLQKENIIDESGMPKERFSAEFPKEGPSILRIQQVVRGDSAAYFCASSQRPGQGVPDTQYFGPGTRLTVL.

The chain couples TRBV15 to TRBJ2-3; D remains ambiguous. The V end lost 1 base, the J end lost 0 bases, and 5 bases lay between the germline ends. The CDR3 spans 14 residues. Germline V gives CDR1 LNHNV, CDR2 YYDKDF (reference sequence). The CDR3, as DNA: TGTGCCACCAGCAGAGTTATCAGCACAGATACGCAGTATTTT. Its protein is CATSRVISTDTQYF.

This chain joins TRBV7-2 and TRBJ2-3; maybe TRBD2 (5 bases). Trimming stripped 1 base from V and 6 bases from J, with 14 bases between. CDR1 is SGHTA and CDR2 is FQGNSA in the germline V gene. CDR3 length: 15 amino acids. CDR3 loop: CASSLVAPGEDTQYF. CDR3 DNA: TGTGCCAGCAGCTTAGTGGCCCCCGGGGAGGATACGCAGTATTTT.

The chain carries TRBV6-4 and TRBJ2-3, with D tentatively TRBD1 (6 bases). V gave up 0 bases and J gave up 1 base, with 11 bases separating them. Germline V gene lookup returns CDR1 MRHNA and CDR2 SNTAGT. The CDR3 contains 16 residues. The CDR3 here is CASSDSRGGGTDTQYF. DNA of the CDR3: TGTGCCAGCAGTGACTCGAGAGGGGGTGGCACAGATACGCAGTATTTT.

V gene TRBV6-5 combines with J gene TRBJ2-5, with 11 bases fitting TRBD2. Germline V gene data show CDR1 as MNHEY and CDR2 as SVGAGI. The CDR3 length is 15 residues. Trimming cost V 5 bases and J 4 bases; bases outside gene matches: 6. CDR3 DNA: TGTGCCAGCAGTAATAGCGGGGGGGCGGGAGAGACCCAGTACTTC. Protein: CASSNSGGAGETQYF.